Listed below are T cell receptor beta chains from one sample, sequenced in a study of cytomegalovirus exposure and HLA in healthy donors. The table came from immunoSEQ multiplex PCR; TCRdb's copy has only in-frame clones and leaves some out. The data show under 200,000 clones, over 65% seen once. Sequencing used PBMCs. These receptors all come from a female donor in good health and CMV-seronegative. The CDR3 runs from the conserved cysteine through the conserved F or W. A D gene is named only where the DNA matches it firmly. Size is omitted from some rows. Given values are once, few, many or a class for expanded clones.

v_call: TRBV4-3; clone_size: NA; d_call: NA; j_call: TRBJ2-1; cdr3_nt: TGCGCCAGCAGCCAAGAAGCGACGGGGAGCTCCTACAATGAGCAGTTCTTC; cdr3_aa: CASSQEATGSSYNEQFF
v_call: TRBV7-7; clone_size: once; d_call: NA; j_call: TRBJ1-1; cdr3_nt: TGTGCTAGCAGCTTAGGTTACAGGGACCCTGTGAACACTGAAGCTTTCTTT; cdr3_aa: CASSLGYRDPVNTEAFF
v_call: TRBV7-7; clone_size: once; d_call: NA; j_call: TRBJ2-2; cdr3_nt: TGTGCTAGCAGCAGAGGGAGAGCGGTCACCGGGGAGCTGTTTTTT; cdr3_aa: CASSRGRAVTGELFF
v_call: TRBV27; clone_size: once; d_call: TRBD2; j_call: TRBJ2-7; cdr3_nt: TGTGCCAGCAGTTTAATATACGGGAGGGATATTTCCTACGAGCAGTACTTC; cdr3_aa: CASSLIYGRDISYEQYF
v_call: TRBV6-1; clone_size: few; d_call: NA; j_call: TRBJ2-7; cdr3_nt: TGTGCCAGCAGTGATGAACCAGGATCCTACGAGCAGTACTTC; cdr3_aa: CASSDEPGSYEQYF
v_call: TRBV30; clone_size: NA; d_call: NA; j_call: TRBJ1-5; cdr3_nt: TGTGCCTGGAGTGTACAAAATCAGCCCCAGCATTTT; cdr3_aa: CAWSVQNQPQHF
v_call: TRBV5-4; clone_size: NA; d_call: NA; j_call: TRBJ1-5; cdr3_nt: TGTGCCAGCAGCCGTGACCAGGGAAGGGCTCAGCCCCAGCATTTT; cdr3_aa: CASSRDQGRAQPQHF
v_call: TRBV19; clone_size: NA; d_call: NA; j_call: TRBJ2-2; cdr3_nt: TGTGCCAGTAGTATAGGTGGCTCGAACACCGGGGAGCTGTTTTTT; cdr3_aa: CASSIGGSNTGELFF
v_call: TRBV30; clone_size: NA; d_call: NA; j_call: TRBJ1-3; cdr3_nt: TGTGCCTGGAGTACTAACACCATATATTTT; cdr3_aa: CAWSTNTIYF
v_call: TRBV27; clone_size: NA; d_call: NA; j_call: TRBJ1-2; cdr3_nt: TGTGCCAGCAGTTTAACAGGGCACCTGGTAAACTATGGCTACACCTTC; cdr3_aa: CASSLTGHLVNYGYTF
v_call: TRBV28; clone_size: NA; d_call: TRBD1; j_call: TRBJ1-2; cdr3_nt: TGTGCCAGCAGTTTAGGAGGGACAGGGGGTATATCCCCTGGCTACACCTTC; cdr3_aa: CASSLGGTGGISPGYTF
v_call: TRBV15; clone_size: NA; d_call: TRBD1; j_call: TRBJ2-7; cdr3_nt: TGTGCCATCAGCAGCGGACAGGGACCTTACGAGCAGTACTTC; cdr3_aa: CAISSGQGPYEQYF
v_call: TRBV19; clone_size: once; d_call: NA; j_call: TRBJ1-1; cdr3_nt: TGTGCCAGTAGTATAGAATCCCCCTGGCAGGGTCTAGGCACTGAAGCTTTCTTT; cdr3_aa: CASSIESPWQGLGTEAFF
v_call: TRBV4-3; clone_size: once; d_call: TRBD2; j_call: TRBJ2-7; cdr3_nt: TGCGCCAGCAGCCAAGATCGGGGGGGAATCTACGAGCAGTACTTC; cdr3_aa: CASSQDRGGIYEQYF
v_call: TRBV5-1; clone_size: NA; d_call: TRBD2; j_call: TRBJ2-4; cdr3_nt: TGCGCCAGCAGCTTGGCGACTAGCGGGATAGCCAAAAACATTCAGTACTTC; cdr3_aa: CASSLATSGIAKNIQYF
v_call: TRBV4-3; clone_size: once; d_call: TRBD2; j_call: TRBJ2-3; cdr3_nt: TGCGCCAGCAGCCAAGAAGGCGTAGGACTAGCCGGCACAGATACGCAGTATTTT; cdr3_aa: CASSQEGVGLAGTDTQYF
v_call: TRBV9; clone_size: NA; d_call: NA; j_call: TRBJ2-7; cdr3_nt: TGTGCCAGCAGCGGTGAGACAGGCGGGGGCCTATACGAGCAGTACTTC; cdr3_aa: CASSGETGGGLYEQYF
v_call: TRBV7-9; clone_size: NA; d_call: NA; j_call: TRBJ2-7; cdr3_nt: TGTGCCAGCAGCCGAGGCGGGATGGGTTACGAGCAGTACTTC; cdr3_aa: CASSRGGMGYEQYF
v_call: TRBV7-2; clone_size: NA; d_call: NA; j_call: TRBJ2-7; cdr3_nt: TGTGCCAGCAGCGCCCGGGACTCCTCCTACGAGCAGTACTTC; cdr3_aa: CASSARDSSYEQYF
v_call: TRBV19; clone_size: NA; d_call: NA; j_call: TRBJ1-2; cdr3_nt: TGTGCCAGTAGTATCGCTCTGGGGGCCTCGGATGGCTACACCTTC; cdr3_aa: CASSIALGASDGYTF
v_call: TRBV5-1; clone_size: NA; d_call: NA; j_call: TRBJ2-7; cdr3_nt: TGCGCCAGCAGTGCAGGGAACTTCTACGAGCAGTACTTC; cdr3_aa: CASSAGNFYEQYF
v_call: TRBV7-2; clone_size: once; d_call: NA; j_call: TRBJ1-1; cdr3_nt: TGTGCCAGCAGCTTAATGACATCTGAAGCTTTCTTT; cdr3_aa: CASSLMTSEAFF
v_call: TRBV28; clone_size: NA; d_call: TRBD2; j_call: TRBJ2-3; cdr3_nt: TGTGCCAGCAGTCTTCCTAGCGGGAGTGGCACAGATACGCAGTATTTT; cdr3_aa: CASSLPSGSGTDTQYF
v_call: TRBV28; clone_size: NA; d_call: TRBD1; j_call: TRBJ1-2; cdr3_nt: TGTGCCAGCAGTTCGACAGGGGGAAGGGACTATGGCTACACCTTC; cdr3_aa: CASSSTGGRDYGYTF
v_call: TRBV30; clone_size: NA; d_call: NA; j_call: TRBJ1-5; cdr3_nt: TGTGCCTGGGCCCTACAGGGCCAGCCCCAGCATTTT; cdr3_aa: CAWALQGQPQHF
v_call: TRBV5-1; clone_size: NA; d_call: TRBD2; j_call: TRBJ2-7; cdr3_nt: TGCGCCAGCAGCTTGGATCTAGCGGGGGGCGACGAGCAGTACTTC; cdr3_aa: CASSLDLAGGDEQYF
v_call: TRBV9; clone_size: NA; d_call: NA; j_call: TRBJ1-4; cdr3_nt: TGTGCCAGCAGTCCGCGCCGGGACATTCGCGAAAAACTGTTTTTT; cdr3_aa: CASSPRRDIREKLFF
v_call: TRBV7-8; clone_size: NA; d_call: TRBD2; j_call: TRBJ2-3; cdr3_nt: TGTGCCAGCAGCTTCGAACTAGCGGGGCAGTATTTT; cdr3_aa: CASSFELAGQYF
v_call: TRBV27; clone_size: NA; d_call: TRBD2; j_call: TRBJ2-7; cdr3_nt: TGTGCCAGCAGACCTAGCGGCTCCTACGAGCAGTACTTC; cdr3_aa: CASRPSGSYEQYF
v_call: TRBV5-1; clone_size: NA; d_call: TRBD1; j_call: TRBJ1-3; cdr3_nt: TGCGCCAGCGGGACAGGGCTCTCTGGAAACACCATATATTTT; cdr3_aa: CASGTGLSGNTIYF
v_call: TRBV11-1; clone_size: NA; d_call: NA; j_call: TRBJ2-1; cdr3_nt: TGTGCCAGCAGCTTATTTGGACAATACAATGAGCAGTTCTTC; cdr3_aa: CASSLFGQYNEQFF
v_call: TRBV28; clone_size: NA; d_call: NA; j_call: TRBJ2-1; cdr3_nt: TGTGCCAGCAGTTTACAGTACAATGAGCAGTTCTTC; cdr3_aa: CASSLQYNEQFF
v_call: TRBV5-1; clone_size: NA; d_call: NA; j_call: TRBJ2-1; cdr3_nt: TGCGCCAGCAGCCACAGACCAAACAATGAGCAGTTCTTC; cdr3_aa: CASSHRPNNEQFF
v_call: TRBV6-5; clone_size: NA; d_call: TRBD1; j_call: TRBJ1-2; cdr3_nt: TGTGCCAGCAGTTACAAACCCCGGACAGGGGTTCATGGCTACACCTTC; cdr3_aa: CASSYKPRTGVHGYTF
v_call: TRBV5-1; clone_size: NA; d_call: NA; j_call: TRBJ1-6; cdr3_nt: TGCGCCAGCAGACCTATGGCAGGGGAGGGATCACCCCTCCACTTT; cdr3_aa: CASRPMAGEGSPLHF
v_call: TRBV2; clone_size: NA; d_call: TRBD2; j_call: TRBJ2-2; cdr3_nt: TGTGCCAGCAGTGGACTAGCGGGGAGCACCGGGGAGCTGTTTTTT; cdr3_aa: CASSGLAGSTGELFF
v_call: TRBV7-2; clone_size: once; d_call: TRBD2; j_call: TRBJ2-3; cdr3_nt: TGTGCCAGCAGCTCCAGAAGTGGACTAGTTGGGGCAGATACGCAGTATTTT; cdr3_aa: CASSSRSGLVGADTQYF
v_call: TRBV7-9; clone_size: NA; d_call: NA; j_call: TRBJ1-3; cdr3_nt: TGTGCCACCACCGGGAGCTCTGGAAACACCATATATTTT; cdr3_aa: CATTGSSGNTIYF
v_call: TRBV6-5; clone_size: NA; d_call: NA; j_call: TRBJ1-6; cdr3_nt: TGTGCCAGCAAGTCGGGGTCGCGGTATTCACCCCTCCACTTT; cdr3_aa: CASKSGSRYSPLHF
v_call: TRBV28; clone_size: NA; d_call: NA; j_call: TRBJ2-7; cdr3_nt: TGTGCCAGCACTAAAGGGCTAGCGCAACCCTACGAGCAGTACTTC; cdr3_aa: CASTKGLAQPYEQYF
v_call: TRBV10-1; clone_size: NA; d_call: NA; j_call: TRBJ2-3; cdr3_nt: TGCGCCAGCAGTGAGGCGGGGGCCGGGTTAGTAGATACGCAGTATTTT; cdr3_aa: CASSEAGAGLVDTQYF
v_call: TRBV27; clone_size: NA; d_call: NA; j_call: TRBJ2-1; cdr3_nt: TGTGCCAGCAGGGTGGCTGCGGGGGAGCAGTTCTTC; cdr3_aa: CASRVAAGEQFF
v_call: TRBV4-1; clone_size: NA; d_call: TRBD1; j_call: TRBJ2-4; cdr3_nt: TGCGCCAGCAGCCAGACTGGGACAGGAGGTCAGTACTTC; cdr3_aa: CASSQTGTGGQYF
v_call: TRBV7-8; clone_size: NA; d_call: NA; j_call: TRBJ1-1; cdr3_nt: TGTGCCAGCAGCCCAAGGACAATTACGAACACTGAAGCTTTCTTT; cdr3_aa: CASSPRTITNTEAFF
v_call: TRBV5-4; clone_size: NA; d_call: NA; j_call: TRBJ1-1; cdr3_nt: TGTGCCAGCAGCTTTAGCATGAACACTGAAGCTTTCTTT; cdr3_aa: CASSFSMNTEAFF
v_call: TRBV6-5; clone_size: NA; d_call: NA; j_call: TRBJ1-1; cdr3_nt: TGTGCCACCGCCCGTGCAGGGCCCTCCCTCGCTGAAGCTTTCTTT; cdr3_aa: CATARAGPSLAEAFF
v_call: TRBV7-9; clone_size: NA; d_call: NA; j_call: TRBJ2-6; cdr3_nt: TGTGCCAGCAGCTTAGGCCACAACTCTGGGGCCAACGGCCTGACTTTC; cdr3_aa: CASSLGHNSGANGLTF
v_call: TRBV19; clone_size: NA; d_call: NA; j_call: TRBJ1-3; cdr3_nt: TGTGCCAGTAGTCTTGGGACACTCCAGAACACCATATATTTT; cdr3_aa: CASSLGTLQNTIYF
v_call: TRBV6-1; clone_size: once; d_call: NA; j_call: TRBJ2-2; cdr3_nt: TGTGCCAGCAGTGAAGGGAGATTGAACACCGGGGAGCTGTTTTTT; cdr3_aa: CASSEGRLNTGELFF
v_call: TRBV4-2; clone_size: NA; d_call: NA; j_call: TRBJ2-2; cdr3_nt: TGTGCCAGCAGCCAAGAGTGGGCAGTTAACACCGGGGAGCTGTTTTTT; cdr3_aa: CASSQEWAVNTGELFF
v_call: TRBV7-9; clone_size: NA; d_call: NA; j_call: TRBJ1-1; cdr3_nt: TGTGCCAGCAGCCCCGGGGGGGAGAGCACTGAAGCTTTCTTT; cdr3_aa: CASSPGGESTEAFF
v_call: TRBV29-1; clone_size: NA; d_call: NA; j_call: TRBJ2-1; cdr3_nt: TGCAGCGTTGTGGAGGAAGGGTCCTACAATGAGCAGTTCTTC; cdr3_aa: CSVVEEGSYNEQFF
v_call: TRBV11-3; clone_size: NA; d_call: NA; j_call: TRBJ1-1; cdr3_nt: TGTGCCAGCAGCCCGTCGGGGGGCTACACTGAAGCTTTCTTT; cdr3_aa: CASSPSGGYTEAFF
v_call: TRBV19; clone_size: NA; d_call: TRBD2; j_call: TRBJ2-1; cdr3_nt: TGTGCCAGTAGTGTCCGCGGGGAGCGGGAGTACAATGAGCAGTTCTTC; cdr3_aa: CASSVRGEREYNEQFF